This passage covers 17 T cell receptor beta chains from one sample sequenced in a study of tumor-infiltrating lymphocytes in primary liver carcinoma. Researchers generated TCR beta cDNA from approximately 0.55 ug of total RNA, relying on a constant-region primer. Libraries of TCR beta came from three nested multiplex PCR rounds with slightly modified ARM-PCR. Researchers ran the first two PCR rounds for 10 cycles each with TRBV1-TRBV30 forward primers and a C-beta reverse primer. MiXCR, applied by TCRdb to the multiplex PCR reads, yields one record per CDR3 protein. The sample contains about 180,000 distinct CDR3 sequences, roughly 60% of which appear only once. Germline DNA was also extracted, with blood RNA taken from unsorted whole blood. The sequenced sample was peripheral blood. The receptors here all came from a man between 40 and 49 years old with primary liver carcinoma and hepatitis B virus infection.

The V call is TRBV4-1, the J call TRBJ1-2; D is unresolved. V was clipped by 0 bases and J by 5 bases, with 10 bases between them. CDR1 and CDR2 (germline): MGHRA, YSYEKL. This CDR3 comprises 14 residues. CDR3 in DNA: TGCGCCAGCAGCCAAGATCGAGGAGCGTATGGCTACACCTTC. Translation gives CASSQDRGAYGYTF.

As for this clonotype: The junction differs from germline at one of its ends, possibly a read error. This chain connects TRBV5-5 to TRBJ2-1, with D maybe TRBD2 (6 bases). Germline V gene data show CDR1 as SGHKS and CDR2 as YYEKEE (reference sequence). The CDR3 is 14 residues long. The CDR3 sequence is CPSSFRESYNEQFF. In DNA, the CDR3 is TGCCCCAGCAGCTTCCGGGAGTCCTACAATGAGCAGTTCTTC.

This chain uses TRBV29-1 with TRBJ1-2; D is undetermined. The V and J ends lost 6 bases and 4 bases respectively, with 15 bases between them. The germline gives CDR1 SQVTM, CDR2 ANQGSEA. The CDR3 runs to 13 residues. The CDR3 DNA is TGCAGCGTGGTTGGACGGGCGGGCTATGGCTACACCTTC. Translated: CSVVGRAGYGYTF.

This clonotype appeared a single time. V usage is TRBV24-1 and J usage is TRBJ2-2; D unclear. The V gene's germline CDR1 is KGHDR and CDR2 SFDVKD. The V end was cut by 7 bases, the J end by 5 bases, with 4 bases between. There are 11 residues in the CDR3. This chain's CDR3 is CATRTTGELFF. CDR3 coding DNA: TGTGCCACCAGGACTACCGGGGAGCTGTTTTTT.

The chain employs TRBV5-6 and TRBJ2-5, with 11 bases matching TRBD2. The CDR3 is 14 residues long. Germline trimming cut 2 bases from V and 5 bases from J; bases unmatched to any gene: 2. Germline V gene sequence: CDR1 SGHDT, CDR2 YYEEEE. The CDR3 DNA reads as TGTGCCAGCAGCTTACCTAGCGGGGGGGAGACCCAGTACTTC. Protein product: CASSLPSGGETQYF.

CDR3 sequence reads: CASSQFSGGPYEQYF. The DNA for the CDR3 is TGCGCCAGCAGCCAATTCTCGGGGGGACCCTACGAGCAGTACTTC. The chain couples TRBV4-1 to TRBJ2-7; 7 nucleotides match TRBD2. The CDR3 spans 15 residues. J was trimmed by 2 bases and V by 2 bases; bases with no gene match: 6. Germline assignment: CDR1 MGHRA and CDR2 YSYEKL.

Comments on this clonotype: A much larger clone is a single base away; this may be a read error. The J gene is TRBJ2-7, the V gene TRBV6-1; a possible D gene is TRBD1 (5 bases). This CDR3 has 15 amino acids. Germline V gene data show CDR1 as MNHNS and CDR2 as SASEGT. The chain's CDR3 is CVSSRQGFESGEQYF. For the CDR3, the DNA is TGTGTCAGCAGTAGGCAGGGCTTCGAGTCGGGCGAGCAGTACTTC.

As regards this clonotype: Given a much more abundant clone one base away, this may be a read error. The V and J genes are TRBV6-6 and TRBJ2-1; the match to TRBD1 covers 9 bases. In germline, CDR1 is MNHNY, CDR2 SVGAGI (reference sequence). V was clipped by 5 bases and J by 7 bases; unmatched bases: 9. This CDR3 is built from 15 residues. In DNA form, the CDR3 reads TGTGCCAGCAGTCTCGGACAGGGGATGTGGAATGAGCAGTTCTTC. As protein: CASSLGQGMWNEQFF.

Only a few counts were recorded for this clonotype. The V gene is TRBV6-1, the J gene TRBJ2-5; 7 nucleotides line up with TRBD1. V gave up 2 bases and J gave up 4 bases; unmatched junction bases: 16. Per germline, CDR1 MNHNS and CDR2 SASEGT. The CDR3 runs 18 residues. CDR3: CASSEPRTGPSSRETQYF. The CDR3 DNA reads TGTGCCAGCAGTGAACCCCGGACAGGTCCAAGTAGCCGAGAGACCCAGTACTTC.

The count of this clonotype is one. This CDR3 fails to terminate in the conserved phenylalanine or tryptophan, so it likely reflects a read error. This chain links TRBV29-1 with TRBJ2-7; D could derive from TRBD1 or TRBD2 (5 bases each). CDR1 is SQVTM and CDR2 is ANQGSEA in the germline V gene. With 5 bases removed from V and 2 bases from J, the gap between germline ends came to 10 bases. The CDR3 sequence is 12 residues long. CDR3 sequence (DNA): TGCAGCGTTATGCAGGGAGCCTACGAGCAGTACCTC. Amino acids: CSVMQGAYEQYL.

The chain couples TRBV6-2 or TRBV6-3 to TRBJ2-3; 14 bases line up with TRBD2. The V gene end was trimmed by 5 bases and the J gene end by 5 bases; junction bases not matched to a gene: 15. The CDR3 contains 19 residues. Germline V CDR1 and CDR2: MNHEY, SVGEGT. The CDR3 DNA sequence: TGTGCCAGCAGTCTCTCGACTAGCGGGAGGGCCCTTGATGTAGATACGCAGTATTTT. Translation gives CASSLSTSGRALDVDTQYF.

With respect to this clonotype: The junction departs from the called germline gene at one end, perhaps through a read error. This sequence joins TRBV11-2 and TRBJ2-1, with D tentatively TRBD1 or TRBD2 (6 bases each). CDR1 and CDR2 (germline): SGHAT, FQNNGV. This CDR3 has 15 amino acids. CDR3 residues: CVSSIGGPTGGEQFF. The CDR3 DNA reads TGTGTCAGCAGCATTGGGGGGCCCACGGGCGGTGAGCAGTTCTTC. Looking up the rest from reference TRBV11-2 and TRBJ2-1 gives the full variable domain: EAGVAQSPRYKIIEKRQSVAFWCNPISGHATLYWYQQILGQGPKLLIQFQNNGVVDDSQLPKDRFSAERLKGVDSTLKIQPAKLEDSAVYLCVSSIGGPTGGEQFFGPGTRLTVL.

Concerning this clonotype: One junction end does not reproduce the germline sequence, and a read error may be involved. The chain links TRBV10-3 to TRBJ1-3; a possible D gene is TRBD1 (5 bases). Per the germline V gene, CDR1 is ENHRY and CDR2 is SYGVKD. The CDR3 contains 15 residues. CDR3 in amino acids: CAINEAGNSGNTIYF. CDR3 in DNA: TGTGCCATCAACGAAGCAGGGAACTCAGGAAACACCATATACTTT.

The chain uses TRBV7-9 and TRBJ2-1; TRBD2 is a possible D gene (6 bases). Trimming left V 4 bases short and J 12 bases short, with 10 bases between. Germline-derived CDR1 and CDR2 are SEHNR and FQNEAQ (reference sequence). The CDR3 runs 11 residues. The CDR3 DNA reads TGTGCCAGCAGCTGGGGGGATGGGCAGTTCTTC. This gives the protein CASSWGDGQFF.

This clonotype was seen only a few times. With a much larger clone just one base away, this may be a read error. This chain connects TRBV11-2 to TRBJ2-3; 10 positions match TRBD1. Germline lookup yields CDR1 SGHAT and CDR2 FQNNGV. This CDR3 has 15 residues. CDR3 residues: CTSSFGQGGTDTQYF. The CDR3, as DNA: TGTACCAGCAGCTTCGGACAGGGGGGCACAGATACGCAGTATTTT.

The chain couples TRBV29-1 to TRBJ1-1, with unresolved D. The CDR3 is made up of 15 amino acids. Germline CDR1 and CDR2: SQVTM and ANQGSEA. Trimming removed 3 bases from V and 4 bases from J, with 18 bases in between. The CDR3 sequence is CSVEFSRSPSTEAFF. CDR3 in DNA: TGCAGCGTTGAGTTCAGCCGGAGTCCATCCACTGAAGCTTTCTTT.

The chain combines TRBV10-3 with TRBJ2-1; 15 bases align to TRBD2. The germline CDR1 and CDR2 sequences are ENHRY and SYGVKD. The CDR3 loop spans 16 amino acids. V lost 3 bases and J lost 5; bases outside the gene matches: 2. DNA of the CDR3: TGTGCCATCAGTGAAGGACTAGCGGGAGGGGACAATGAGCAGTTCTTC. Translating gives CAISEGLAGGDNEQFF.